This TCR beta chain was recovered during a study of T cells in Graves' hyperthyroidism and ophthalmopathy (dated by TCRdb to the late 2010s). About the investigation overall: To identify distinguishing TCR V-J signatures, a discovery cohort of 100 patients was used, comprising 40 to 45 with Graves' ophthalmopathy and 57 with stable Graves' hyperthyroidism. Whether ophthalmopathy could be predicted prospectively was tested in an independent validation cohort made up of 18 to 20 hyperthyroidism patients plus 17 patients who later progressed to ophthalmopathy. The 75 to 100 discovery patients were randomly split 7:3 into training and test sets. Thyroid tissue and blood T-cell repertoires from six Graves' hyperthyroidism patients were also compared in the study. After blood sampling, hyperthyroidism patients were treated with methimazole at a starting dose of 30 mg daily, and ophthalmopathy patients were treated with high-dose intravenous methylprednisolone. The paper reports TCR Vbeta CDR3 sequencing of roughly 140 peripheral blood samples: 40 or so ophthalmopathy, fewer than 85 hyperthyroidism and roughly 17 progressor patients.

The TCR beta CDR3 regions were amplified from the RNA transcripts. The first round of RT-PCR for the TCR CDR3 was performed with the HTBI primer set and the Qiagen OneStep RT-PCR kit. Libraries were constructed in a second round of multiplex PCR, after which size selection and purification were carried out. Sequencing of the libraries was done on an Illumina HiSeq2000 using paired-end 100 bp reads. The authors processed their data as follows. SOAPnuke was used to process the raw data, with reads discarded if the reads contained adapters or uncalled bases, had a mean Phred below 15, or lacked an exact constant-primer or identifier match. High-quality paired reads were merged using COPE v1.2.5, and each unique nucleotide sequence was defined as a clonotype. MiTCR v1.1 was used to align the clonotypes against IMGT TRBV, TRBD and TRBJ reference segments. The analysis included only V-J combinations with a frequency above 0.0001, which together covered more than 99% of the repertoires. A TCS score was defined as the ratio of F50 (clonal expansion) to E x V (chaos), with BLOSUM62-based TCRdist applied between CDR3 peptides within each V-J. Welch's t-statistics and random forest reduced around 520 V-J features to roughly 13, which were used in a naive Bayes classifier (R e1071). Thyroid-blood repertoire similarity was quantified with the Morisita-Horn index. Using fastp trimming at Q25 and MiXCR clonotype assembly, TCRdb reanalyzed the public sequencing data and kept in-frame beta chains. One record per CDR3 amino acid sequence lists the most common genes and DNA. TCRdb's processing, not the study's, gives the V and J calls here. The sample table shows 500,000 to 800,000 distinct CDR3 sequences, and 45% are seen once. Of the sample, less than 9% falls within the top ten clones.

Patients with uncontrolled infections, other autoimmune diseases, pregnancy or lactation were excluded. Clinical symptoms, serum thyroxine and TRAb, thyroid ultrasound, and orbital computed tomography formed the basis for the diagnoses. Total RNA was extracted with Trizol reagent, and quality was checked on an Agilent 2100 Bioanalyzer. Results the study describes overall, beyond this receptor: In validation, the model predicted progression to ophthalmopathy with around 71% sensitivity and less than 75% specificity, a median of roughly seven months before onset. Ophthalmopathy was separated from stable hyperthyroidism by a 13 V-J signature model, with 85% to 90% sensitivity and about 81% specificity obtained in cross-validation and 80%/75% obtained in testing. Most expanded thyroid clonotypes (frequency above 0.001) were also found in blood, which suggests that blood repertoires may mirror thyroid immune responses. No statistical method was used to set the sample size in advance, and investigators knew the group allocation.

As for this clonotype: Which antigen it targets is not known. No much larger clone exists at a distance of one base, and base qualities are not known.

The clonotype comes from an adult man with Graves' disease, either hyperthyroidism or ophthalmopathy (not recorded which). The sequencing input was peripheral blood or thyroid tissue (not recorded which).

The CDR3 region: CSARPAGETQYF. The DNA sequence follows: TGCAGTGCTAGGCCTGCGGGAGAGACCCAGTACTTC. In this chain, TRBV20-1 is recombined with TRBJ2-5; D gene: possibly TRBD2, on 5 matching bases. From the germline V gene (reference sequence), CDR1 is DFQATT and CDR2 is SNEGSKA. V and J lose 3 bases and 4 bases, and a span of 9 bases separates them. The CDR3, cysteine through phenylalanine, is 12 amino acids long. CDR3 DNA is the only sequence kept; it has 36 bases, read in frame from the first base.